This TCR beta chain was sequenced during a study of neurological immune-mediated disorders. This CDR3 spans 13 amino acids. Trimming cost V 2 bases and J 8 bases, with 13 bases left between them. Per germline, CDR1 SGHRS and CDR2 YFSETQ. One entry per CDR3 protein results from TCRdb running MiXCR on the 5' RACE reads. Of tens of thousands of distinct CDR3 sequences listed, nearly 5% are singletons. There were 850,000 to 1,000,000 CD4+ or CD8+ T cells used in the sorted libraries. This clonotype rates as medium-sized. The sequenced sample consisted of CD4+ T cells from blood. This clonotype was obtained from a man between 18 and 35 years old in good health. J is TRBJ1-2 and V is TRBV5-1, with unresolved D. The CDR3 DNA follows: TGCGCCAGCAGCTTCTCCCCTCAAAAAGGCTACACCTTC. It is translated as CASSFSPQKGYTF.